Below are 15 T cell receptor beta chains sequenced from a single sample in a study of CD8+CD57+ T cells in acquired aplastic anemia. Patients sequenced had flow cytometry evidence of CD8+CD57+ cell expansion. Genomic DNA templated the TCR beta VDJ and CDR3 profiling. TCRdb re-called the reads with MiXCR, one entry per CDR3 protein. The table shows about 260,000 distinct CDR3 sequences, with 82% occurring only once. The sample taken for sequencing was sorted CD4+, CD8+, or CD8+CD57+ T cells (not recorded which) from PBMCs. Receptors originate from a human donor with aplastic anemia.

The DNA of the CDR3 is TGTGCCAGCAGCGTATACCAGAACTCCTACAATCAGTATTTT. It specifies CASSVYQNSYNQYF. The genes are TRBV9 and TRBJ2-3; no definite D call. CDR1 SGDLS and CDR2 YYNGEE come from the germline V gene. Trimming cost V 1 base and J 12 bases, with 18 bases left between them. CDR3 size: 14 residues.

This clonotype was observed at least ten times. This rearrangement joins TRBV20-1 to TRBJ2-2; 7 bases are shared with TRBD1. V was pared by 3 bases and J by 5 bases, with 0 bases of the junction left unmatched. Germline V gene data show CDR1 as DFQATT and CDR2 as SNEGSKA (reference sequence). The CDR3 extends over 12 amino acids. CDR3: CSARGQTGELFF. CDR3 in DNA: TGCAGTGCTAGGGGACAGACCGGGGAGCTGTTTTTT.

This chain uses TRBV7-8 with TRBJ2-1, with D tentatively TRBD2 (5 bases). Germline values: CDR1 SGHVS, CDR2 FQNEAQ. The CDR3 covers 18 residues. Trimming removed 3 bases from V and 6 bases from J, with 24 bases in between. The DNA of the CDR3 is TGTGCCAGCAGCTTTCATCCAGACGGGATAGCCCTTTCCAATGAGCAGTTCTTC. The encoded protein is CASSFHPDGIALSNEQFF.

This clonotype was observed a few times. V is TRBV5-4 and J is TRBJ2-3; 9 bases fit TRBD2. Losses at the gene ends were 2 bases for V and 4 bases for J; bases not matched to a gene: 5. The germline CDR1 and CDR2 sequences are SGHNT and YYREEE (reference sequence). CDR3 length: 15 residues. CDR3 loop: CASSFTSGSADTQYF. In DNA, the CDR3 is TGTGCCAGCAGCTTTACTAGCGGGTCCGCAGATACGCAGTATTTT.

The genes are TRBV20-1 and TRBJ1-1; unclear D gene. The better agreement between TRBJ2-7 and the DNA end casts doubt on the J call. The germline CDR1 and CDR2 sequences are DFQATT and SNEGSKA (reference sequence). The length of the CDR3 is 15 residues. In DNA form, the CDR3 reads TGCAGTGCTATCCCGCCAGGCAGCATCAGCTACGAGCAGTACTTC. Amino acids: CSAIPPGSISYEQYF.

This clonotype was counted between two and nine times. The V call is TRBV24-1, the J call TRBJ2-3; the match to TRBD2 covers 13 bases. Germline lookup yields CDR1 KGHDR and CDR2 SFDVKD. V lost 5 bases and J lost 6; bases outside the gene matches: 7. This CDR3 has 16 amino acids. The DNA of the CDR3 is TGTGCCACCAGTGCCTCGGGACTAGCGGGGAGGGATACGCAGTATTTT. It specifies CATSASGLAGRDTQYF.

Comment on this clonotype: The CDR3 ends on some other residue instead of the conserved phenylalanine or tryptophan, so this is likely a read error. Because the CDR3's place on the DNA is in doubt, the DNA is left out and the CDR3 is given as listed by TCRdb. The J gene is TRBJ2-2, the V gene TRBV7-2; TRBD1, the table's D call, was not compared with the DNA. The CDR3 has 12 amino acids, counting both end residues. From germline, CDR1 is SGHTA and CDR2 FQGNSA. The CDR3 loop reads CASNTAGQGRFL.

As to this clonotype: One end of the junction fails to match germline, which may point to a read error. This sequence joins TRBV2 and TRBJ2-3; the D gene could be TRBD1 or TRBD2 (6 bases each). This CDR3 has 15 residues. Germline CDR1 reads SNHLY; CDR2 reads FYNNEI. The DNA of the CDR3 is TGTGCCAGCGGGAACGGGGGCACAGATACACAGTCGCAGTACTTT. This sequence encodes CASGNGGTDTQSQYF.

V and J are TRBV5-4 and TRBJ1-4; TRBD1 matches 7 bases. The length of the CDR3 is 14 residues. The germline CDR1 and CDR2 sequences are SGHNT and YYREEE (reference sequence). Losses at the gene ends were 10 bases for V and 0 bases for J; bases not matched to a gene: 6. The chain's CDR3 is CAYRGTATNEKLFF. CDR3 DNA sequence: TGTGCCTACAGGGGCACCGCAACTAATGAAAAACTGTTTTTT.

The rearrangement links TRBV6-1 to TRBJ1-1; D is unclear. With 2 bases removed from V and 1 base from J, the gap between germline ends came to 8 bases. The CDR3 totals 14 residues. Looked up from germline, CDR1 is MNHNS and CDR2 is SASEGT. The CDR3 reads CASSERTQNTEAFF. The CDR3 DNA reads TGTGCCAGCAGTGAACGGACCCAGAACACTGAAGCTTTCTTT.

This clonotype was observed a handful of times. The conserved phenylalanine or tryptophan is not found at the CDR3 terminus, so this likely reflects a read error. The DNA is left out, because the CDR3 cannot be placed on it with certainty; the CDR3 is given as TCRdb lists it. The rearrangement links TRBV7-2 to TRBJ2-3; the D call TRBD1 from the table was never checked on the DNA. The germline CDR1 and CDR2 sequences are SGHTA and FQGNSA. The CDR3 length equals 13 residues, ends included. The CDR3 loop is CASSSGTNHNSPL.

The chain uses TRBV7-9 and TRBJ2-3; D tentatively reads TRBD1 or TRBD2 (6 bases each). V was cut by 1 base and J by 13 bases, with 18 bases left in between. The CDR3 consists of 14 residues. CDR1 SEHNR and CDR2 FQNEAQ come from the germline V gene (reference sequence). CDR3 bases: TGTGCCAGCAGCTTAGGATCGGGGGCCGGGGTCAAGTATTTT. It is translated as CASSLGSGAGVKYF.

This chain links TRBV15 with TRBJ1-5, with D possibly TRBD1 on 5 matching bases. V lost 1 base, J lost 0 bases, and 7 bases lay in between. Germline CDR1 and CDR2: LNHNV and YYDKDF (reference sequence). This CDR3 spans 15 amino acids. In DNA, the CDR3 is TGTGCCACCAGCAGAGGGGGGAATAGCAATCAGCCCCAGCATTTT. It translates to CATSRGGNSNQPQHF.

CDR3 protein: CASSAGTRTDTQYF. CDR3 in DNA: TGTGCCAGCAGCGCCGGGACAAGGACAGATACGCAGTATTTT. This chain links TRBV9 with TRBJ2-3, with a tentative D call TRBD1 (6 bases). Germline V lookup: CDR1 SGDLS, CDR2 YYNGEE. V was trimmed by 3 bases and J by 3 bases, leaving 11 bases between them. This CDR3 has 14 residues.

The chain combines TRBV7-2 with TRBJ2-7; 8 bases agree with TRBD1. This CDR3 has 15 amino acids. V dropped 3 bases and J dropped 13; count of bases not matched to a gene: 17. The germline V gene has CDR1 SGHTA and CDR2 FQGNSA. The CDR3 DNA reads as TGTGCCAGCAGCTTGCCAGGGGGCGCCGACTACGACTACTACTTC. This translates into CASSLPGGADYDYYF.